This TCR beta chain was documented in a study of technical replicates of blood from several donors. This table comes from immunoSEQ multiplex PCR, and its TCRdb copy is limited to in-frame clones, with some not included. The table has about 82,000 clones, just under 95% seen once. The CDR3 loop spans 13 amino acids. Trimming at V came to 6 bases and at J to 6 bases, leaving 6 bases not matched to a gene. Looked up from germline, CDR1 is MDHEN and CDR2 is SYDVKM. V and J are TRBV28 and TRBJ1-1; 8 nucleotides line up with TRBD1. Source material: T cells isolated from PBMCs. This receptor was taken from a human donor in good health. CDR3 nucleotides: TGTGCCAGCAGCCTATTACAGGGGGCTGAAGCTTTCTTT. Encoded protein: CASSLLQGAEAFF. Filled out from reference TRBV28 and TRBJ1-1, the complete variable domain reads DVKVTQSSRYLVKRTGEKVFLECVQDMDHENMFWYRQDPGLGLRLIYFSYDVKMKEKGDIPEGYSVSREKKERFSLILESASTNQTSMYLCASSLLQGAEAFFGQGTRLTVV.